The 24 T cell receptor beta chains below come from one sample, sequenced in a study of blood T cell repertoires in COVID-19. Profiled with immunoSEQ multiplex PCR; TCRdb holds only in-frame clones, not every one. Found here are about 300,000 clones, 75% to 90% of them singletons; the top ten hold 1.9%. The sample was PBMCs or T cells enriched from blood (not recorded which). These receptors all stem from a woman aged 25 to 39 who had been exposed to COVID-19.

A word on this clone: The sample holds other DNA sequences that translate to the same CDR3. The rearrangement links TRBV5-1 to TRBJ1-3; D perhaps matches TRBD1 (5 bases). The V end was cut by 6 bases, the J end by 4 bases, with 8 bases between. Germline V gene sequence: CDR1 SGHRS, CDR2 YFSETQ. There are 12 residues in the CDR3. In DNA, the CDR3 is TGCGCCAGCACAGGGTCAGGAAACACCATATATTTT. Residues: CASTGSGNTIYF.

This chain connects TRBV6-6 to TRBJ2-1; 8 bases match TRBD2. J lost 0 bases, V lost 5 bases, and 6 bases had no gene match. Germline V gene data show CDR1 as MNHNY and CDR2 as SVGAGI (reference sequence). The CDR3 spans 16 residues. The CDR3 reads CASSRAGGSSYNEQFF. The CDR3 coding sequence is TGTGCCAGCAGTCGGGCGGGAGGCAGCTCCTACAATGAGCAGTTCTTC.

As to this clone: A much larger clone lies one base from this, so it may be a read error. The chain couples TRBV2 to TRBJ1-5, with 10 bases aligning to TRBD1. The J segment lost 2 bases and the V segment lost 5 bases, leaving 3 bases of the junction unmatched. Per germline, CDR1 SNHLY and CDR2 FYNNEI. The CDR3 contains 15 residues. The CDR3 DNA follows: TGTGCCAGCAGTCTTGGGACAGGGGGCAATCAGCCCCAGCATTTT. Its translation: CASSLGTGGNQPQHF.

This clone has just a few counts. This rearrangement joins TRBV30 to TRBJ1-6; D is ambiguous. Trimming shortened V by 8 bases and J by 4 bases, and 9 bases separated the two germline ends. In germline, CDR1 is GTSNPN, CDR2 SVGIG (reference sequence). The CDR3 has 12 residues. In DNA form, the CDR3 reads TGTGCCACACAGAGTTATAATTCACCCCTCCACTTT. This encodes CATQSYNSPLHF.

The chain joins TRBV28 to TRBJ2-5, with a tentative D call TRBD2 (6 bases). Germline CDR1 MDHEN, CDR2 SYDVKM. V was clipped by 4 bases and J by 5 bases, with 20 bases between them. The CDR3 spans 16 residues. The CDR3 coding sequence is TGTGCCAGCAGTTCCTTACGGGGGACCCTCTCCGAGACCCAGTACTTC. Protein: CASSSLRGTLSETQYF.

The chain carries TRBV6-5 and TRBJ1-1; D may be TRBD1 (6 bases). The CDR3 runs 15 residues. V shed 0 bases and J shed 1 base, with 9 bases lying between them. The germline V gene encodes CDR1 MNHEY and CDR2 SVGAGI. The CDR3 here is CASSYSTGTNTEAFF. Here the CDR3 DNA reads TGTGCCAGCAGTTACTCCACAGGGACGAACACTGAAGCTTTCTTT.

This clone has only a few counts. The chain links TRBV2 to TRBJ1-1; tentative D call: TRBD1 (6 bases). The germline V and J ends were trimmed by 7 bases and 5 bases, with 14 bases remaining between them. Germline V CDR1 and CDR2: SNHLY, FYNNEI. This CDR3 region has 13 residues. In DNA form, the CDR3 reads TGTGCCAGCAATAAGGGGCAGGGGACTGAAGCTTTCTTT. Translated: CASNKGQGTEAFF.

This chain uses TRBV9 with TRBJ2-1; 8 bases map to TRBD2. Germline assignment: CDR1 SGDLS and CDR2 YYNGEE. V was pared by 4 bases and J by 7 bases, with 7 bases of the junction left unmatched. The CDR3 spans 14 residues. This chain's CDR3 is CASSPEGLGNEQFF. The CDR3 DNA reads as TGTGCCAGCAGCCCCGAGGGACTAGGGAATGAGCAGTTCTTC.

The chain carries TRBV28 and TRBJ1-5, with 7 bases matching TRBD1. Germline CDR1 and CDR2: MDHEN and SYDVKM. V lost 4 bases, J lost 7 bases, and 13 bases stayed unmatched. The CDR3 sequence is 16 residues long. CDR3 sequence (DNA): TGTGCCAGCAGTTCTATCCGACAGGGTCTTCGACAGCCCCAGCATTTT. Translation: CASSSIRQGLRQPQHF.

The chain combines TRBV6-5 with TRBJ2-7; 10 bases match TRBD1. V dropped 6 bases and J dropped 7; count of bases not matched to a gene: 12. The length of the CDR3 is 15 residues. Germline CDR1 is MNHEY and CDR2 is SVGAGI. The CDR3 DNA reads TGTGCCAGCAGCCGAAGTAGGACAGGGGGAGGGGAGCAGTACTTC. Protein product: CASSRSRTGGGEQYF.

In this sample, this clone turned up once. The V gene is TRBV12-3 or TRBV12-4, the J gene TRBJ2-7; tentatively, D is TRBD1 (6 bases). The V end lost 4 bases, the J end lost 4 bases, and 11 bases lay between the germline ends. CDR3 length equals 13 residues. This CDR3 is CASSSGQKYEQYF. Written as DNA, the CDR3 is TGTGCCAGCAGTTCCGGACAGAAGTACGAGCAGTACTTC.

This clone was seen a few times. V is TRBV6-6 and J is TRBJ1-1, with D perhaps TRBD1 (6 bases). CDR1 MNHNY and CDR2 SVGAGI come from the germline V gene (reference sequence). Deletions cut 6 bases from V and 4 bases from J, with 12 bases between. The CDR3 covers 13 residues. For the CDR3, the DNA is TGTGCCAGCAGACACAGGGAAACCACTGAAGCTTTCTTT. This encodes CASRHRETTEAFF.

The CDR3 spells CASSVGQGRGEQYF. The CDR3 nucleotides are TGTGCCAGCAGCGTAGGGCAGGGAAGGGGCGAGCAGTACTTC. The chain carries TRBV9 and TRBJ2-7; maybe TRBD1 (5 bases). The V end lost 0 bases, the J end lost 6 bases, and 13 bases lay between the germline ends. CDR3 length equals 14 residues. The germline V gene encodes CDR1 SGDLS and CDR2 YYNGEE.

The chain uses TRBV7-6 and TRBJ2-7, with D possibly TRBD1 on 5 matching bases. The CDR3 totals 14 residues. The V gene lost 4 bases and the J gene lost 5 bases, with 15 bases spanning the gap. Germline loops: CDR1 SGHVS, CDR2 FNYEAQ. CDR3 amino acids: CASSYTTGRDEQYF. DNA for the CDR3: TGTGCCAGCAGCTATACAACAGGACGCGACGAGCAGTACTTC.

In the case of this clone: This sample includes further DNA sequences coding for the same CDR3. Here the CDR3 reads CASSGGQPQHF. The CDR3 bases are TGTGCCAGCAGTGGAGGTCAGCCCCAGCATTTT. V and J are TRBV2 and TRBJ1-5; D is ambiguous. Germline V lookup: CDR1 SNHLY, CDR2 FYNNEI. The CDR3 has 11 residues. Trimming shortened V by 4 bases and J by 6 bases, and 4 bases separated the two germline ends.

The chain recombines TRBV2 with TRBJ1-5, with D possibly matching TRBD1 (6 bases). Trimming shortened V by 2 bases and J by 5 bases, and 10 bases separated the two germline ends. The CDR3 is 14 residues long. CDR1 SNHLY and CDR2 FYNNEI come from the germline V gene. The CDR3 sequence: CASSERSGDQPQHF. CDR3 nucleotide sequence: TGTGCCAGCAGTGAACGGTCAGGGGATCAGCCCCAGCATTTT.

CDR3 amino acids: CASSPAIGGLAGDEQFF. The CDR3 DNA is TGCGCCAGCAGCCCTGCGATTGGGGGACTAGCGGGGGATGAGCAGTTCTTC. The rearrangement uses TRBV4-1 and TRBJ2-1; TRBD2 aligns across 14 bases. V was clipped by 4 bases and J by 8 bases; unmatched bases: 10. Germline CDR1 MGHRA, CDR2 YSYEKL. The CDR3 has 17 amino acids.

With regard to this clone: Other DNA sequences in the sample encode the same CDR3. The chain carries TRBV5-1 and TRBJ1-1; D is unclear. Germline-derived CDR1 and CDR2 are SGHRS and YFSETQ. V lost 1 base to trimming and J lost 4 bases, with 8 bases between them. The CDR3 is 13 residues long. CDR3 bases: TGCGCCAGCAGCTTGACGGGAGGCACTGAAGCTTTCTTT. The encoded protein is CASSLTGGTEAFF.

The chain uses TRBV19 and TRBJ2-3, with D maybe TRBD2 (6 bases). Germline V lookup: CDR1 LNHDA, CDR2 SQIVND (reference sequence). The ends were cut back, 6 bases at V and 2 bases at J, with 12 bases in the middle. The CDR3 has 14 residues. In DNA form, the CDR3 reads TGTGCCAGTAGAGGTGGACTAAACACAGATACGCAGTATTTT. It is translated as CASRGGLNTDTQYF. Looking up the rest from reference TRBV19 and TRBJ2-3 gives the full variable domain: DGGITQSPKYLFRKEGQNVTLSCEQNLNHDAMYWYRQDPGQGLRLIYYSQIVNDFQKGDIAEGYSVSREKKESFPLTVTSAQKNPTAFYLCASRGGLNTDTQYFGPGTRLTVL.

The chain has TRBV3-1 (or the pseudogene TRBV3-2) and TRBJ1-6, with D tentatively TRBD1 (5 bases). This CDR3 region has 14 residues. Germline values: CDR1 LGHDT, CDR2 YNNKEL (reference sequence). V was cut by 1 base and J by 13 bases, with 14 bases left in between. CDR3 region: CASSQVNQGYPLHF. CDR3 coding DNA: TGTGCCAGCAGCCAAGTGAATCAGGGATATCCCCTCCACTTT.

This clone was seen only a few times. The chain couples TRBV27 to TRBJ1-1, with 9 bases identical to TRBD1. The junction had 7 bases not matched to a gene; V was cut back by 4 bases and J by 1 base. The CDR3 runs 16 residues. CDR1 MNHEY and CDR2 SMNVEV come from the germline V gene (reference sequence). The CDR3 nucleotides are TGTGCCAGCAGTTCCCCATGGACAGGGGCGAACACTGAAGCTTTCTTT. This encodes CASSSPWTGANTEAFF.

The chain recombines TRBV7-9 with TRBJ1-2, with TRBD1 matching over 8 bases. Germline V gene lookup returns CDR1 SEHNR and CDR2 FQNEAQ (reference sequence). V was clipped by 4 bases and J by 3 bases; unmatched bases: 7. The CDR3 is 15 residues long. CDR3 in amino acids: CASSSQGAGYYGYTF. CDR3 coding DNA: TGTGCCAGCAGCTCCCAGGGGGCCGGATACTATGGCTACACCTTC.

As DNA, the CDR3 is TGTGCCATCAGTGTATCGGGACAGGGGAGCGATCAGCCCCAGCATTTT. Its protein is CAISVSGQGSDQPQHF. The rearrangement uses TRBV10-3 and TRBJ1-5; TRBD1 matches at 10 bases. V shed 4 bases and J 5 bases; nucleotides not matched to a gene: 8. In germline, CDR1 is ENHRY, CDR2 SYGVKD. CDR3 length: 16 amino acids.

This chain connects TRBV25-1 to TRBJ1-6; 8 bases align to TRBD1. Germline V gives CDR1 MGHDK, CDR2 SYGVNS. V trimming: 7 bases; J trimming: 8 bases; junction bases outside the gene matches: 7. The CDR3 totals 14 residues. The CDR3 sequence is CASKPQGADSPLHF. DNA for the CDR3: TGTGCCAGCAAGCCCCAGGGGGCTGATTCACCCCTCCACTTT.